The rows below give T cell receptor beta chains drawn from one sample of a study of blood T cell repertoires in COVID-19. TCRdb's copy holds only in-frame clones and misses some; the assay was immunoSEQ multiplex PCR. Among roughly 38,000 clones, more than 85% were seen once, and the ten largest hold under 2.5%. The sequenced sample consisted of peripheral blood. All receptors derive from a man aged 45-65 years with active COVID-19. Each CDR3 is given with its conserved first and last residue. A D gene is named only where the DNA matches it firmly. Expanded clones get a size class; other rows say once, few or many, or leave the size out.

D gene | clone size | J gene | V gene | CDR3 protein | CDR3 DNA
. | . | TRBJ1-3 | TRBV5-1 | CASSLSQGFANTIYF | TGCGCCAGCAGCTTGTCCCAGGGGTTTGCAAACACCATATATTTT
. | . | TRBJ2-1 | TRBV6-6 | CASSYSRREVSFF | TGTGCCAGCAGTTACTCTAGGAGGGAAGTCAGTTTCTTC
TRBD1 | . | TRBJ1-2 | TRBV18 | CASSLMGQGGYTF | TGTGCCAGCTCGCTCATGGGACAGGGTGGCTACACCTTC
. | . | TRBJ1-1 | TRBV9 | CASSPDRSNTEAFF | TGTGCCAGCAGCCCGGACAGATCCAACACTGAAGCTTTCTTT
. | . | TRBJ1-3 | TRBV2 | CASSERGTSGNTIYF | TGTGCCAGCAGTGAAAGGGGCACCTCTGGAAACACCATATATTTT
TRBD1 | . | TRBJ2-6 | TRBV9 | CASSVGDRVGGANVLTF | TGTGCCAGCAGCGTCGGGGACAGGGTTGGTGGGGCCAACGTCCTGACTTTC
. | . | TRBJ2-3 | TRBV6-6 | CASSWTGEFADTQYF | TGTGCCAGCAGTTGGACGGGAGAATTTGCAGATACGCAGTATTTT
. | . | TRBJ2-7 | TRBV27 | CASRETGSAYSYEQYF | TGTGCCAGCAGAGAAACGGGATCCGCCTATTCCTACGAGCAGTACTTC
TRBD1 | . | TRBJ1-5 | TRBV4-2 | CASSQVTGALSQPQHF | TGTGCCAGCAGCCAGGTGACAGGGGCCCTCAGTCAGCCCCAGCATTTT
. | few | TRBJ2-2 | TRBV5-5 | CASSLSNSQANTGELFF | TGTGCCAGCAGCTTGAGCAATAGTCAGGCGAACACCGGGGAGCTGTTTTTT
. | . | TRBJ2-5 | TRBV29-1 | CSVEVGRRETQYF | TGCAGCGTTGAAGTGGGGAGGAGGGAGACCCAGTACTTC
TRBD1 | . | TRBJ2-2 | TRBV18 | CASSPRRTGGWNFGELFF | TGTGCCAGCTCACCCCGAAGGACAGGGGGATGGAATTTTGGGGAGCTGTTTTTT
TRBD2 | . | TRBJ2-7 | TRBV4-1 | CASSHAQGLAGGPGSHEQYF | TGCGCCAGCAGCCACGCTCAGGGACTAGCGGGAGGGCCTGGATCTCACGAGCAGTACTTC
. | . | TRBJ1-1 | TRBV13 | CASSGLSYTEAFF | TGTGCCAGCAGCGGCCTCTCTTACACTGAAGCTTTCTTT
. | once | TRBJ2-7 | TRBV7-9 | CASSLPPRLGHEQYF | TGTGCCAGCAGCTTACCTCCCCGACTAGGCCACGAGCAGTACTTC